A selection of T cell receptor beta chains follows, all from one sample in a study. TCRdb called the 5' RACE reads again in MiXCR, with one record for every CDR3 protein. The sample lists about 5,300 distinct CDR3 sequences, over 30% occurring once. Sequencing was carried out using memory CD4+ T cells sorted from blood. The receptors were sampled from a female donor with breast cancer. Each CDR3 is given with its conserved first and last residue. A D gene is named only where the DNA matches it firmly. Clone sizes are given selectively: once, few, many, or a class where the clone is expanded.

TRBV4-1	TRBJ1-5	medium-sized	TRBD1	CASSLRQGDQPQHF	TGCGCCAGCAGTCTTCGACAGGGAGATCAGCCCCAGCATTTT
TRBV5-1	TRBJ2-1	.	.	CASSTGQGWVAGINEQFF	TGCGCCAGCAGCACGGGACAGGGATGGGTAGCGGGAATTAATGAGCAGTTCTTC
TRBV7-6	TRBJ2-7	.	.	CASSFGTGLTYEQYF	TGTGCCAGCAGCTTCGGGACTGGACTCACCTACGAGCAGTACTTC
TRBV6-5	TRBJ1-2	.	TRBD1	CAGSLHGTGLGYTF	TGTGCCGGCAGTTTACACGGGACAGGCCTTGGCTACACCTTC
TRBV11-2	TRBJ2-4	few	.	CASSLPLGRTPGAKNIQYF	TGTGCCAGCAGCCTCCCCCTCGGACGGACACCCGGAGCCAAAAACATTCAGTACTTC
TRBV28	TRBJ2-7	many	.	CASSKIAEGDEQYF	TGTGCCAGCAGTAAGATAGCGGAGGGCGACGAGCAGTACTTC
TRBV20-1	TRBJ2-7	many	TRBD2	CSARAGRGLAGFGEQYF	TGCAGTGCTAGAGCAGGGAGGGGACTAGCGGGATTCGGCGAGCAGTACTTC
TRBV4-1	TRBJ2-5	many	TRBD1	CASSQTFSGTGVEETQYF	TGCGCCAGCAGCCAGACCTTCTCCGGGACAGGGGTGGAAGAGACCCAGTACTTC
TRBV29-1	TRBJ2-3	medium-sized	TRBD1	CSVAGGKFTDTQYF	TGCAGCGTGGCAGGGGGCAAGTTCACAGATACGCAGTATTTT
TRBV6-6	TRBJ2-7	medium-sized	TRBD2	CASSRGLAGKPYEQYF	TGTGCCAGCAGCCGAGGACTAGCGGGGAAACCCTACGAGCAGTACTTC
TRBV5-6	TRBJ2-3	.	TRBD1	CASSRTGASTQYF	TGTGCCAGCAGCCGGACAGGAGCGAGTACGCAGTATTTT
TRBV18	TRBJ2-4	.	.	CASQNATNIQYF	TGTGCCAGCCAGAACGCCACAAACATTCAGTACTTC
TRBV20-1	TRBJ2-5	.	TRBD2	CSAPGPGGQETQYF	TGCAGTGCTCCCGGGCCGGGGGGCCAAGAGACCCAGTACTTC
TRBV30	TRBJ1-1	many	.	CAWKHQQTNTEAFF	TGTGCCTGGAAGCATCAGCAGACTAACACTGAAGCTTTCTTT
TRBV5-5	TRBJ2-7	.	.	CANSFWGQGGSYEQYF	TGTGCCAACAGCTTCTGGGGGCAGGGCGGTTCCTACGAGCAGTACTTC
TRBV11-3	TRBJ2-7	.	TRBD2	CASSYRLAGEDEQYF	TGTGCCAGCAGCTACAGACTAGCGGGAGAGGACGAGCAGTACTTC
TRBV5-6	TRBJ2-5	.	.	CASSPGIVLGETQYF	TGTGCCAGCAGCCCGGGAATCGTACTGGGAGAGACCCAGTACTTC
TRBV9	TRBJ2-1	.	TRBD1	CASSVGGQFSLEQFF	TGTGCCAGCAGCGTAGGGGGACAGTTTTCTTTGGAGCAGTTCTTC
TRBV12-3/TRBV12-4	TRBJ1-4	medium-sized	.	CASGHRSELFF	TGTGCCAGCGGACACAGGAGTGAACTGTTTTTT
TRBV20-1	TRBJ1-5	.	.	CSAEQGGHYDQPQHF	TGCAGTGCAGAACAAGGCGGGCACTATGATCAGCCCCAGCATTTT
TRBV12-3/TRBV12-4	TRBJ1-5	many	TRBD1	CASSSRPALGVTGKGSNQPQHF	TGTGCCAGCAGTTCCAGGCCGGCCTTAGGCGTGACAGGGAAAGGGAGCAATCAGCCCCAGCATTTT
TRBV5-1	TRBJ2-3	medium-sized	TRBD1	CASSPDRGSGTDTQYF	TGCGCCAGCAGCCCAGACAGGGGGTCCGGCACAGATACGCAGTATTTT